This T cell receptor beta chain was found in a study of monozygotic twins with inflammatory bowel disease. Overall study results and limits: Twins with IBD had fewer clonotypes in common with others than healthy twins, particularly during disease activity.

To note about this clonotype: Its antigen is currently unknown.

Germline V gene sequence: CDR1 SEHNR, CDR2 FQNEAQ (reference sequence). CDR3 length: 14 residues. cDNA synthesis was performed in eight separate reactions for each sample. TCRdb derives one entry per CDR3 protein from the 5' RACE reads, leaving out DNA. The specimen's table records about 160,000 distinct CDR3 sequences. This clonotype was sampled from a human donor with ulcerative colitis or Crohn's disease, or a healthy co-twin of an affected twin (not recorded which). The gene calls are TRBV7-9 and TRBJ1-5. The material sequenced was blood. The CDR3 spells CASSLSGRVQPQHF.